The 9 T cell receptor beta chains in this list originate from one sample, sequenced in a study of cytomegalovirus exposure and HLA in healthy donors (dated by TCRdb to 2017 to 2019). Libraries were made using the immunoSEQ multiplex PCR assay. The multiplex PCR relied on a mix of 60 forward primers for TCR Vbeta segments and 13 reverse primers for TCR Jbeta segments. Held by TCRdb, this immuneACCESS table contains in-frame sequences only and omits some clones. Under half of the omission traces to an unresolved V gene where checked; the cause of the rest is unknown. The sample table shows around 150,000 clones, and approximately 8.9% are seen once. The biggest ten clones account for 6.5% to 9% of the sample. Sequencing input: PBMCs. The receptor set was obtained from a woman between 40 and 50 years old in good health and CMV-seropositive.

The V and J genes are TRBV18 and TRBJ1-5, with D unresolved. In germline, CDR1 is KGHSH, CDR2 LQKENI. V was cut by 4 bases and J by 1 base, with 11 bases left in between. The CDR3 is 15 residues long. The CDR3 protein is CASSQEGRSNQPQHF. CDR3 nucleotide sequence: TGTGCCAGCTCACAGGAAGGGAGGAGCAATCAGCCCCAGCATTTT. Using reference TRBV18 and TRBJ1-5 for the parts outside the CDR3, the full variable domain is NAGVMQNPRHLVRRRGQEARLRCSPMKGHSHVYWYRQLPEEGLKFMVYLQKENIIDESGMPKERFSAEFPKEGPSILRIQQVVRGDSAAYFCASSQEGRSNQPQHFGDGTRLSIL.

The V and J genes are TRBV5-4 and TRBJ2-7, with 8 bases that match TRBD1. J gave up 4 bases and V 2 bases, and 5 bases lay outside the gene matches. CDR1 and CDR2 (germline): SGHNT, YYREEE (reference sequence). CDR3 length: 14 residues. The CDR3 DNA sequence: TGTGCCAGCAGCTTTACAGGGGGATCGTACGAGCAGTACTTC. Amino acids: CASSFTGGSYEQYF.

This clone has more than one count but fewer than ten. This chain joins TRBV5-5 and TRBJ2-7, with 9 bases that match TRBD1. V shed 7 bases, J shed 3 bases, and the junction held 11 bases outside the gene matches. Germline V lookup: CDR1 SGHKS, CDR2 YYEKEE (reference sequence). This CDR3 has 15 amino acids. CDR3: CASLPRGQGSYEQYF. The DNA for the CDR3 is TGTGCCAGCCTCCCCCGGGGACAGGGTAGCTACGAGCAGTACTTC.

This clone has more than one count but fewer than ten. This chain uses TRBV5-1 with TRBJ1-6; no clear D gene. The CDR3 loop spans 17 amino acids. The germline gives CDR1 SGHRS, CDR2 YFSETQ. V lost 0 bases and J lost 4, with 14 bases in between. CDR3 loop: CASSLGAQSGYNSPLHF. The CDR3 DNA follows: TGCGCCAGCAGCTTGGGGGCACAGAGTGGATATAATTCACCCCTCCACTTT.

This clone was counted a few times. J is TRBJ1-1 and V is TRBV6-5; a possible D gene is TRBD1 (5 bases). With 2 bases removed from V and 8 bases from J, the gap between germline ends came to 12 bases. Germline CDR1 MNHEY, CDR2 SVGAGI. CDR3 size: 13 residues. CDR3: CASSYGGAREAFF. The CDR3 DNA reads as TGTGCCAGCAGTTACGGAGGGGCGCGGGAAGCTTTCTTT.

This clone was observed a handful of times. The chain is built from TRBV10-3 and TRBJ2-7, with 9 bases matching TRBD1. V dropped 1 base and J dropped 2; count of bases not matched to a gene: 6. This CDR3 has 16 amino acids. From germline, CDR1 is ENHRY and CDR2 SYGVKD. As DNA, the CDR3 is TGTGCCATCAGTGAGTTAAGCGGGACAGGGCCCTACGAGCAGTACTTC. Translation: CAISELSGTGPYEQYF.

The chain joins TRBV29-1 to TRBJ1-2, with D perhaps matching TRBD1 (5 bases). CDR1 is SQVTM and CDR2 is ANQGSEA in the germline V gene. V lost 6 bases and J lost 4, with 15 bases in between. The CDR3 is 13 residues long. CDR3 loop: CSVPTRGGYGYTF. The CDR3 DNA sequence: TGCAGCGTCCCGACCCGGGGGGGCTATGGCTACACCTTC.

The chain links TRBV4-1 to TRBJ1-1, with D tentatively TRBD1 (5 bases). Germline V gene sequence: CDR1 MGHRA, CDR2 YSYEKL. The CDR3 runs 17 residues. The V gene lost 1 base and the J gene lost 0 bases, with 15 bases spanning the gap. CDR3 nucleotides: TGCGCCAGCAGCCAAGGAGGTACAGGCCAGATGAACACTGAAGCTTTCTTT. This sequence encodes CASSQGGTGQMNTEAFF.

The J gene is TRBJ2-2, the V gene TRBV2; D ambiguous. V was clipped by 6 bases and J by 0 bases, with 8 bases between them. The CDR3 consists of 14 residues. The germline gives CDR1 SNHLY, CDR2 FYNNEI. The CDR3 spells CASRNFANTGELFF. The CDR3 DNA is TGTGCCAGCAGGAACTTCGCGAACACCGGGGAGCTGTTTTTT.